A single TCR beta chain is shown here with its context. This sample was taken from a study of identical twins. The CDR3 is 16 residues long. The V end lost 6 bases, the J end lost 0 bases, and 15 bases lay between the germline ends. Germline lookup yields CDR1 MDHEN and CDR2 SYDVKM. TCRdb used MiXCR to reprocess the 5' RACE reads, holding one entry per CDR3 protein. The sample has 700,000 or so distinct CDR3 sequences; around 8.6% are singletons. The same data also contributed to another study, on yellow fever vaccine responses in identical twins.

The chain combines TRBV28 with TRBJ2-1, with D possibly matching TRBD1 (6 bases). This receptor was identified in a woman younger than 35 in good health. The sequenced material came from PBMCs. The CDR3 is CASSKGTRGSYNEQFF. DNA for the CDR3: TGTGCCAGCAGCAAAGGGACACGCGGCTCCTACAATGAGCAGTTCTTC. Based on the CDR3 plus reference TRBV28 and TRBJ2-1, the full variable domain is DVKVTQSSRYLVKRTGEKVFLECVQDMDHENMFWYRQDPGLGLRLIYFSYDVKMKEKGDIPEGYSVSREKKERFSLILESASTNQTSMYLCASSKGTRGSYNEQFFGPGTRLTVL.